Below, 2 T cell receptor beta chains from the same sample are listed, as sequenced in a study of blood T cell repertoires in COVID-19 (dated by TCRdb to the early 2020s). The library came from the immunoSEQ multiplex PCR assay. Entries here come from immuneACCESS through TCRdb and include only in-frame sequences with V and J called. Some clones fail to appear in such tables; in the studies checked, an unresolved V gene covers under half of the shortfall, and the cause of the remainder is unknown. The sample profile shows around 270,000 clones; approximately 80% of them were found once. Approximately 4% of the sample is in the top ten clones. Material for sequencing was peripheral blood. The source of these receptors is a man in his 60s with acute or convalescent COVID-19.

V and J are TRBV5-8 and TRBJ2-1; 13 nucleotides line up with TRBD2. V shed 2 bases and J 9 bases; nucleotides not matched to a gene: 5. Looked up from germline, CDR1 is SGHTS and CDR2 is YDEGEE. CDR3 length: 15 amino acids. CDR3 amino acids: CASSFTSGGASEQFF. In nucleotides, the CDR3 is TGTGCCAGCAGCTTTACTAGCGGGGGGGCCAGTGAGCAGTTCTTC.

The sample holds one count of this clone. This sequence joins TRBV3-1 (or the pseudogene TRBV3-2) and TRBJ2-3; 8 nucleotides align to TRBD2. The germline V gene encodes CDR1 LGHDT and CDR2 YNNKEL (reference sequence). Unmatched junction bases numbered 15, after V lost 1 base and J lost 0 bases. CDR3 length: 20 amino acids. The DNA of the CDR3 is TGTGCCAGCAGCCAAGCCCCTGGTAGCGGGACTTACCTAAGCACAGATACGCAGTATTTT. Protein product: CASSQAPGSGTYLSTDTQYF.